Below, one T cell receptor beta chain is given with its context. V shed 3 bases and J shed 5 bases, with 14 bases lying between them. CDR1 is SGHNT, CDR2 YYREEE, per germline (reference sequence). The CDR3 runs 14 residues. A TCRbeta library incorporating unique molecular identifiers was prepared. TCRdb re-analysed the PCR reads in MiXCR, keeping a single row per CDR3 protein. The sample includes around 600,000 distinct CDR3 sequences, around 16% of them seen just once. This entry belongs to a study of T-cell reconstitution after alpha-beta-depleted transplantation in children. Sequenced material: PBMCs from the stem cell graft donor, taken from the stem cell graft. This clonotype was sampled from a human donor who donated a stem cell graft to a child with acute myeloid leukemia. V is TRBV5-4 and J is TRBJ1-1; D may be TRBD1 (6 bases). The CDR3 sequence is CASSSVRGGTEAFF. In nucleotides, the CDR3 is TGTGCCAGCAGCTCGGTCAGGGGAGGGACTGAAGCTTTCTTT.